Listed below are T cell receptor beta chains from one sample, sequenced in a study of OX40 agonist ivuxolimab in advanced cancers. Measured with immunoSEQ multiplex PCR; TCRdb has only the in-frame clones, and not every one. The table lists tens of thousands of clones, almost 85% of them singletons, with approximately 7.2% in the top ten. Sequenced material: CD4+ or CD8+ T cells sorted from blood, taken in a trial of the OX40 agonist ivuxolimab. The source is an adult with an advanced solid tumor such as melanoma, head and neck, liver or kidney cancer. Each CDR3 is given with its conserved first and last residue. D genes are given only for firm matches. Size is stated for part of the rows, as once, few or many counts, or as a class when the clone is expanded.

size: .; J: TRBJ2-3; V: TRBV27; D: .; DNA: TGTGCCAGCAGTTTTCAAGGGGCGGCCCCAGATACGCAGTATTTT; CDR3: CASSFQGAAPDTQYF
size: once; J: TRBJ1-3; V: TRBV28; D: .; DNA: TGTGCCAGCGGGTGGGCCGGAAACACCATATATTTT; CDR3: CASGWAGNTIYF
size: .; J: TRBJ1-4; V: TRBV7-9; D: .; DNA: TGTGCCAGCAGCTTATTTGCAACTAATGAAAAACTGTTTTTT; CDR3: CASSLFATNEKLFF
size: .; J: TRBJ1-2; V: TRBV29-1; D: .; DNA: TGCAGCGTTGAAGACGCGACAGAGTATGGCTACACCTTC; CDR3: CSVEDATEYGYTF
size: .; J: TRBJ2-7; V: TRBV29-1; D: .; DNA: TGCAGCGTGGTAGGGAGACCCTACGAGCAGTACTTC; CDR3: CSVVGRPYEQYF
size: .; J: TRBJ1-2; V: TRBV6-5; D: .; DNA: TGTGCCAGCAGTTACTCGGAGGGGGGCGGCTACACCTTC; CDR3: CASSYSEGGGYTF
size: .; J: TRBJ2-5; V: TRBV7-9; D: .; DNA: TGTGCCAGCAGCTTAGCGAGGGAGACCCAGTACTTC; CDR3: CASSLARETQYF
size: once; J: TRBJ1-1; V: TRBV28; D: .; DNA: TGTGCCAGCTGGATAATTGTCACTGAAGCTTTCTTT; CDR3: CASWIIVTEAFF
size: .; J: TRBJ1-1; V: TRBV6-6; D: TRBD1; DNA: TGTGCCAGCAGTGGACAGGGACTTGAAGCTTTCTTT; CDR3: CASSGQGLEAFF
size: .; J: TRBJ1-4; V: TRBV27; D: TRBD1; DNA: TGTGCCAGCAGTTTAGGGACAGGGGGGCGTGAAAAACTGTTTTTT; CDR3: CASSLGTGGREKLFF
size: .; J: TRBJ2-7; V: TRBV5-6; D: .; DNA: TGTGCCAGCAGCTTGGTGGGGGCAGGAGAGCAGTACTTC; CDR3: CASSLVGAGEQYF
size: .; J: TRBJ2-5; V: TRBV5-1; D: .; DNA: TGCGCCAGCAGCTTGACTTCTAGTGGATGGGAGACCCAGTACTTC; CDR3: CASSLTSSGWETQYF
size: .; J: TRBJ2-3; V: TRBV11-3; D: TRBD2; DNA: TGTGCCAGCAGCTTGAGACTAGCGGGAGCCTCAGATACGCAGTATTTT; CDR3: CASSLRLAGASDTQYF
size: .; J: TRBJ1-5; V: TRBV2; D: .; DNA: TGTGCCAGCATTTCAGGGCGGAATCAGCCCCAGCATTTT; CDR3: CASISGRNQPQHF
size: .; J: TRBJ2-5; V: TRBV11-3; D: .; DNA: TGTGCCAGCAGCTTAGAGCTAGGAGAGACCCAGTACTTC; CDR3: CASSLELGETQYF
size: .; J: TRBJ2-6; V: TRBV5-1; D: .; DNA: TGCGCCAGCAGCTTGGCGGCGGGGTCTGGGGCCAACGTCCTGACTTTC; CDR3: CASSLAAGSGANVLTF
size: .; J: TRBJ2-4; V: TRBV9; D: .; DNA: TGTGCCAGCAGCGCTGGTACCAAAAACATTCAGTACTTC; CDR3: CASSAGTKNIQYF
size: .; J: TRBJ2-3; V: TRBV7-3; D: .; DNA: TGTGCCAGCAGTTCTTGGGGGATCGGCACAGATACGCAGTATTTT; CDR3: CASSSWGIGTDTQYF
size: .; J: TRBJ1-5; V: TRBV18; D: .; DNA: TGTGCCAGCTCACCACCTGGTCCCAATCAGCCCCAGCATTTT; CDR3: CASSPPGPNQPQHF
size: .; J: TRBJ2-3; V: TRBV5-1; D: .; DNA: TGCGCCAGCAGCTTGGAGCCCTCAGCAGGCGGGATCACAGATACGCAGTATTTT; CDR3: CASSLEPSAGGITDTQYF
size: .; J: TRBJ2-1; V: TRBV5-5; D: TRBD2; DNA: TGTGCCAGCAGCTTTGTAGCGGGGATCTTCAATGAGCAGTTCTTC; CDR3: CASSFVAGIFNEQFF
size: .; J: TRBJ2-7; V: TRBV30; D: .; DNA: TGTGCCTGGAGTCTAGCGTCCTACGAGCAGTACTTC; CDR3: CAWSLASYEQYF
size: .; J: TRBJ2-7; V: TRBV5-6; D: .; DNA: TGTGCCAGCAGCTGGCAAAGGGCTTGGCTGGGGTCGATACCTTACGAGCAGTACTTC; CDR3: CASSWQRAWLGSIPYEQYF
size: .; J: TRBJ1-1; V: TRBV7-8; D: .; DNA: TGTGCCAGCAGCGTCGGGGGGCGCGAAGCTTTCTTT; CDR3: CASSVGGREAFF
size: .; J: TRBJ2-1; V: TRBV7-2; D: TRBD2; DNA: TGTGCCAGCAGCTGGAAGAATAGCGGGGAAGGGTACGAGCAGTTCTTC; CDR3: CASSWKNSGEGYEQFF
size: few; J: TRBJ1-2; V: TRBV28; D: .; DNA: TGTGCCAGCAGTTTTCAGAACGTCTATGGCTACACCTTC; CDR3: CASSFQNVYGYTF
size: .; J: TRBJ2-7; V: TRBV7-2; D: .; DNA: TGTGCCAGCAGCTTGGGCTCCCGCTCCTACGAGCAGTACTTC; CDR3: CASSLGSRSYEQYF
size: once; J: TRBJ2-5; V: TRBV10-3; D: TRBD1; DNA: TGTGCCATCAGTGAGTCGACAGGGAAGACCCAGTACTTC; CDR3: CAISESTGKTQYF
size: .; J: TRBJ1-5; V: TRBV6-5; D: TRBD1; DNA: TGTGCCAGCTGCAGGGGGTTGGATCAGCCCCAGCATTTT; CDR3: CASCRGLDQPQHF
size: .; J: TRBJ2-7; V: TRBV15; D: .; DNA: TGTGCCACCAGCAGCCGGGACGGATACGAGCAGTACTTC; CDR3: CATSSRDGYEQYF
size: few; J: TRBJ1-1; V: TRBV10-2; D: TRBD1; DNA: TGCGCCAGCAGTGGAGACAGGGGGCGGACTGAAGCTTTCTTT; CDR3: CASSGDRGRTEAFF
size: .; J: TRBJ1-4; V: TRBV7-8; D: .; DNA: TGTGCCAGCAGTCGCACCGGCGGAGCTAATGAAAAACTGTTTTTT; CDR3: CASSRTGGANEKLFF
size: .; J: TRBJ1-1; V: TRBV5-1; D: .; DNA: TGCGCCAGCAGCTGGGGATCGACGGTGAACACTGAAGCTTTCTTT; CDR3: CASSWGSTVNTEAFF
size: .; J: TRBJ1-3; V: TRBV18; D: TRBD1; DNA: TGTGCCAGCTCACCGACGAGGGGGCAAGGAAACACCATATATTTT; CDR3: CASSPTRGQGNTIYF
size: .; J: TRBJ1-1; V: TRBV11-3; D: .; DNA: TGTGCCAGCAGCATACGCAAACAGCTAGGAAAAGACACTGAAGCTTTCTTT; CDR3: CASSIRKQLGKDTEAFF
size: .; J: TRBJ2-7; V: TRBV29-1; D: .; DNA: TGCAGCGCTCAGGGGTTGGGGTACGAGCAGTACTTC; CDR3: CSAQGLGYEQYF
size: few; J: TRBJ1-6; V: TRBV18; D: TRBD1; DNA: TGTGCCAGCTCAGGCCTCGGGGACAGGGGAAATTCACCCCTCCACTTT; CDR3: CASSGLGDRGNSPLHF
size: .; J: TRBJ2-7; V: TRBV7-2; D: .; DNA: TGTGCCAGCAGCTTAGATATTTCCTACGAGCAGTACTTC; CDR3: CASSLDISYEQYF
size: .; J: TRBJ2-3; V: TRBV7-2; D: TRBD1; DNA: TGTGCCAGCCGACCGGGACAGGGTGAAACAGATACGCAGTATTTT; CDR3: CASRPGQGETDTQYF
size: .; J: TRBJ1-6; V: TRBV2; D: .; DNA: TGTGCCAGCAGTGTCCAGGGAGGGGAGAATTCACCCCTCCACTTT; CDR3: CASSVQGGENSPLHF